One sample yielded the 32 T cell receptor beta chains listed below, sequenced in a study of cytomegalovirus exposure and HLA in healthy donors. Use of 60 Vbeta and 13 Jbeta primers characterized the PCR. Sequencing was performed with immunoSEQ multiplex PCR; in TCRdb, only in-frame clones are kept and a portion is missing. This table holds some 150,000 clones, roughly 77% found once. Input material: PBMCs. These receptors came from a man younger than 45 in good health and CMV-seropositive.

The chain carries TRBV10-3 and TRBJ2-5, with 9 nucleotides matching TRBD1. CDR3 length equals 13 residues. CDR1 and CDR2 from the germline V gene are ENHRY and SYGVKD. Losses at the gene ends were 10 bases for V and 4 bases for J; bases not matched to a gene: 7. CDR3 amino acids: CASSGTGTETQYF. Here the CDR3 DNA reads TGTGCCAGCTCCGGGACAGGGACAGAGACCCAGTACTTC.

The rearrangement uses TRBV28 and TRBJ2-3; the D gene is possibly TRBD1 (6 bases). Trimming took 1 base from V and 3 from J, leaving 11 bases between them. CDR3 size: 15 residues. Germline V gene sequence: CDR1 MDHEN, CDR2 SYDVKM. CDR3 protein: CASSLLLRGTDTQYF. CDR3 coding DNA: TGTGCCAGCAGTTTATTACTCAGGGGTACAGATACGCAGTATTTT.

The genes are TRBV9 and TRBJ1-4; D possibly corresponds to TRBD1 (5 bases). Trimming removed 8 bases at V and 5 bases at J, with 10 bases between. This CDR3 comprises 12 residues. Germline assignment: CDR1 SGDLS and CDR2 YYNGEE. The CDR3 coding sequence is TGTGCCAGTGGTCAGGGAAATGAAAAACTGTTTTTT. It is translated as CASGQGNEKLFF.

V is TRBV30 and J is TRBJ1-1; D is perhaps TRBD1 (5 bases). Germline CDR1 GTSNPN, CDR2 SVGIG (reference sequence). The CDR3 sequence is 12 residues long. V lost 5 bases to trimming and J lost 8 bases, with 15 bases between them. CDR3 in DNA: TGTGCCTGGTCTCCGGGGGGTCGAGAAGCTTTCTTT. It specifies CAWSPGGREAFF.

The genes are TRBV20-1 and TRBJ2-5; D ambiguous. Trimming left V 6 bases short and J 7 bases short, with 12 bases between. Germline CDR1 is DFQATT and CDR2 is SNEGSKA (reference sequence). The CDR3 has 11 amino acids. CDR3 DNA sequence: TGCAGTGCCAACTTGAGAGGGACCCAGTACTTC. Translation: CSANLRGTQYF.

For this clone: The same CDR3 can be traced to other DNA sequences in this sample. The chain combines TRBV20-1 with TRBJ1-2; D is ambiguous. Trimming removed 3 bases from V and 6 bases from J, with 8 bases in between. The CDR3 covers 11 residues. Germline V gene lookup returns CDR1 DFQATT and CDR2 SNEGSKA (reference sequence). The CDR3, as DNA: TGCAGTGCTAGGTCGGGGAATGGCTACACCTTC. It encodes CSARSGNGYTF.

This clone was seen only a few times. The rearrangement links TRBV5-4 to TRBJ2-2, with 9 bases matching TRBD2. The CDR3 is 18 amino acids. The junction had 15 bases not matched to a gene; V was cut back by 0 bases and J by 9 bases. Germline CDR1 is SGHNT and CDR2 is YYREEE (reference sequence). The CDR3 sequence is CASSLGGASGGPRRELFF. CDR3 in DNA: TGTGCCAGCAGCTTGGGCGGGGCGAGCGGGGGGCCGAGAAGGGAGCTGTTTTTT.

J is TRBJ2-4 and V is TRBV4-2, with TRBD1 matching over 7 bases. The CDR3 sequence is 15 residues long. From germline, CDR1 is LGHNA and CDR2 YNFKEQ. V shed 2 bases, J shed 4 bases, and the junction held 5 bases outside the gene matches. As DNA, the CDR3 is TGTGCCAGCAGCCAACGGTTACAGGGGAAAAACATTCAGTACTTC. Its protein product is CASSQRLQGKNIQYF.

The CDR3 protein is CATSRVSLAEKYEQYF. The CDR3 nucleotides read TGTGCCACCAGCAGAGTGAGTCTAGCGGAAAAGTACGAGCAGTACTTC. The J gene is TRBJ2-7, the V gene TRBV15, with 7 nucleotides matching TRBD2. The V gene end was trimmed by 1 base and the J gene end by 4 bases; junction bases not matched to a gene: 10. Germline values: CDR1 LNHNV, CDR2 YYDKDF (reference sequence). There are 16 residues in the CDR3.

This sequence joins TRBV5-4 and TRBJ2-1; TRBD1 matches at 7 bases. The ends lost 4 bases at V and 8 bases at J; junction bases unmatched: 15. The CDR3 sequence is 16 residues long. CDR1 and CDR2 (germline): SGHNT, YYREEE (reference sequence). CDR3 protein: CASSQIEGAVFYEQFF. CDR3 DNA sequence: TGTGCCAGCAGCCAGATCGAGGGGGCTGTTTTTTATGAGCAGTTCTTC.

The CDR3 reads CASRVLPEAYEQYF. The CDR3 nucleotides read TGCGCCAGCAGGGTGCTTCCCGAGGCCTACGAGCAGTACTTC. The chain combines TRBV4-1 with TRBJ2-7, with unresolved D. Per the germline V gene, CDR1 is MGHRA and CDR2 is YSYEKL. The ends were cut back, 6 bases at V and 2 bases at J, with 14 bases in the middle. The CDR3 loop spans 14 amino acids.

The chain links TRBV5-6 to TRBJ1-3; TRBD1 is a possible D gene (6 bases). Trimming removed 2 bases at V and 4 bases at J, with 7 bases between. CDR3 size: 13 residues. Germline V gives CDR1 SGHDT, CDR2 YYEEEE. CDR3 sequence (DNA): TGTGCCAGCAGCTTACAGGGAGGAAACACCATATATTTT. Residues: CASSLQGGNTIYF.

The chain is built from TRBV28 and TRBJ2-7; D is unclear. The germline gives CDR1 MDHEN, CDR2 SYDVKM. The CDR3 has 12 residues. Trimming stripped 8 bases from V and 3 bases from J, with 11 bases between. The CDR3 loop is CASSTPRYEQYF. CDR3 DNA: TGTGCCAGCTCGACACCCCGCTACGAGCAGTACTTC.

V usage is TRBV2 and J usage is TRBJ1-5; 11 bases agree with TRBD1. There are 13 residues in the CDR3. Germline trimming cut 7 bases from V and 7 bases from J; bases unmatched to any gene: 3. Germline CDR1 SNHLY, CDR2 FYNNEI. CDR3 protein: CASTGQGDQPQHF. For the CDR3, the DNA is TGTGCCAGCACGGGACAGGGGGACCAGCCCCAGCATTTT. Supplemented by reference TRBV2 and TRBJ1-5, the full variable domain reads EPEVTQTPSHQVTQMGQEVILRCVPISNHLYFYWYRQILGQKVEFLVSFYNNEISEKSEIFDDQFSVERPDGSNFTLKIRSTKLEDSAMYFCASTGQGDQPQHFGDGTRLSIL.

The chain joins TRBV7-2 to TRBJ2-1, with D possibly being TRBD1 (5 bases). Trimming pared 3 bases from V and 6 bases from J, leaving 9 bases between. CDR1 is SGHTA and CDR2 is FQGNSA in the germline V gene. This CDR3 has 13 amino acids. CDR3: CASSFGAGNEQFF. The CDR3, as DNA: TGTGCCAGCAGCTTTGGGGCAGGCAATGAGCAGTTCTTC.

J is TRBJ2-7 and V is TRBV7-9; D unresolved. The CDR3 loop spans 12 amino acids. Germline CDR1 reads SEHNR; CDR2 reads FQNEAQ (reference sequence). Between the trimmed V and J ends, which lost 5 bases and 5 bases, there was a span of 10 bases. CDR3 nucleotide sequence: TGTGCCAGCAGCCCTGCGCGTGACGAGCAGTACTTC. It translates to CASSPARDEQYF.

V is TRBV21-1 and J is TRBJ2-2; TRBD2, as called in the table, went unchecked against the DNA. TRBV21-1 corresponds to a pseudogene. This CDR3 contains 17 residues. This CDR3 is CAPYRLAGEPNTGELFF. The CDR3 region has the DNA TGTGCCCCCTACCGGCTAGCGGGGGAACCGAACACCGGGGAGCTGTTTTTT.

This clone has just a few counts. The rearrangement links TRBV7-2 to TRBJ2-3; TRBD2 agrees at 10 bases. Germline CDR1 is SGHTA and CDR2 is FQGNSA. The CDR3 runs to 15 residues. Trimming removed 3 bases from V and 4 bases from J; junction bases left unmatched: 4. CDR3 nucleotides: TGTGCCAGCAGCTTGCCTAGCGGGGGTTCAGATACGCAGTATTTT. Its protein product is CASSLPSGGSDTQYF.

The chain has TRBV10-3 and TRBJ1-1, with TRBD1 as a possible D gene (5 bases). Germline CDR1 and CDR2: ENHRY and SYGVKD. With 8 bases removed from V and 1 base from J, the gap between germline ends came to 8 bases. There are 12 residues in the CDR3. CDR3 nucleotides: TGTGCCATCGTCGGACAGAACACTGAAGCTTTCTTT. Its translation: CAIVGQNTEAFF.

This chain uses TRBV9 with TRBJ2-5; TRBD2 matches at 7 bases. Unmatched junction bases numbered 4, after V lost 0 bases and J lost 2 bases. Germline CDR1 and CDR2: SGDLS and YYNGEE. The CDR3 has 15 amino acids. The CDR3 DNA is TGTGCCAGCAGCGTAGTTGGGGGGGGTCAAGAGACCCAGTACTTC. Its protein is CASSVVGGGQETQYF.

This clone was found a few times. V usage is TRBV5-1 and J usage is TRBJ2-3; 9 nucleotides match TRBD1. This CDR3 is built from 15 residues. Germline assignment: CDR1 SGHRS and CDR2 YFSETQ. V lost 4 bases, J lost 2 bases, and 5 bases stayed unmatched. The CDR3 bases are TGCGCCAGCAGCCCCCGGGACAGGGCCACAGATACGCAGTATTTT. Its protein is CASSPRDRATDTQYF.

The J gene is TRBJ1-2, the V gene TRBV5-1, with D perhaps matching TRBD1 (6 bases). Germline CDR1 SGHRS, CDR2 YFSETQ. The CDR3 is 15 residues long. Trimming cost V 0 bases and J 4 bases, with 13 bases left between them. CDR3 residues: CASSLGAGESYGYTF. The CDR3 DNA is TGCGCCAGCAGCTTGGGGGCAGGGGAGAGCTATGGCTACACCTTC.

The chain links TRBV5-1 to TRBJ2-4; D gene uncertain. In germline, CDR1 is SGHRS, CDR2 YFSETQ. This CDR3 is 15 amino acids long. Trimming cost V 0 bases and J 3 bases, with 10 bases left between them. CDR3 in DNA: TGCGCCAGCAGCTTGGACAGCCAGATCAAAAACATTCAGTACTTC. Translation gives CASSLDSQIKNIQYF. The full variable domain, rest sourced from reference TRBV5-1 and TRBJ2-4, is KAGVTQTPRYLIKTRGQQVTLSCSPISGHRSVSWYQQTPGQGLQFLFEYFSETQRNKGNFPGRFSGRQFSNSRSEMNVSTLELGDSALYLCASSLDSQIKNIQYFGAGTRLSVL.

The chain combines TRBV23-1 with TRBJ2-7; D might be TRBD1 (5 bases). TRBV23-1 is assigned to the ORF class and has an uncertain function. The CDR3 totals 13 residues. Deletions cut 4 bases from V and 2 bases from J, with 9 bases between. The DNA for the CDR3 is TGCGCCAGCAGTCGCAGGGAAACCTACGAGCAGTACTTC. This codes for CASSRRETYEQYF.

This clone was found once. Here the CDR3 DNA reads TGTGCCAGCAGCTCCCGGACAGGGGTAGGCTATGGCTACACCTTC. Its translation is CASSSRTGVGYGYTF. This chain links TRBV21-1 with TRBJ1-2; the table assigns TRBD1, which was not confirmed against the DNA. TRBV21-1 constitutes a pseudogene. The CDR3 spans 15 residues.

The genes are TRBV2 and TRBJ2-3; D ambiguous. This CDR3 is 13 amino acids long. V lost 10 bases and J lost 0, with 11 bases in between. Germline values: CDR1 SNHLY, CDR2 FYNNEI. CDR3 bases: TGTGCCACTCTGTATGTTAGCACAGATACGCAGTATTTT. It encodes CATLYVSTDTQYF. The complete variable domain, with remaining parts taken from reference TRBV2 and TRBJ2-3, reads EPEVTQTPSHQVTQMGQEVILRCVPISNHLYFYWYRQILGQKVEFLVSFYNNEISEKSEIFDDQFSVERPDGSNFTLKIRSTKLEDSAMYFCATLYVSTDTQYFGPGTRLTVL.

The CDR3, as DNA: TGTGCCAGCAGCCCCGGGACTAGCACAGATACGCAGTATTTT. Amino acids: CASSPGTSTDTQYF. The chain combines TRBV7-9 with TRBJ2-3, with a weak D call TRBD2 (6 bases). V was trimmed by 5 bases and J by 0 bases, leaving 9 bases between them. Germline values: CDR1 SEHNR, CDR2 FQNEAQ (reference sequence). The CDR3 spans 14 residues.

J is TRBJ1-3 and V is TRBV29-1, with TRBD1 matching 7 bases. The CDR3 is 15 residues long. Germline V CDR1 and CDR2: SQVTM, ANQGSEA. The trim removed 0 bases at V and 3 bases at J, leaving 5 bases unmatched. The DNA of the CDR3 is TGCAGCGTTGAAGACCCCTGGACAGGTGGAAACACCATATATTTT. It is translated as CSVEDPWTGGNTIYF.

This clone has a single count. The chain carries TRBV10-3 and TRBJ2-2, with D tentatively TRBD2 (5 bases). The ends were cut back, 2 bases at V and 6 bases at J, with 13 bases in the middle. CDR1 ENHRY and CDR2 SYGVKD come from the germline V gene. The CDR3 is 15 residues long. The CDR3 here is CAISEAQRGSGELFF. CDR3 DNA sequence: TGTGCCATCAGTGAGGCCCAACGGGGTTCCGGGGAGCTGTTTTTT.

This clone has only a few counts. The chain is built from TRBV5-1 and TRBJ2-5; 9 nucleotides align to TRBD1. From germline, CDR1 is SGHRS and CDR2 YFSETQ. The CDR3 runs to 15 residues. Losses at the gene ends were 4 bases for V and 4 bases for J; bases not matched to a gene: 8. The CDR3 region has the DNA TGCGCCAGCAGCCCCCAGGGACAGGGTGCAGAGACCCAGTACTTC. It codes for CASSPQGQGAETQYF.

In this sample, this clone turned up once. The chain couples TRBV14 to TRBJ1-6, with 7 positions matching TRBD1. This CDR3 is built from 16 residues. V was pared by 3 bases and J by 0 bases, with 2 bases of the junction left unmatched. The V gene's germline CDR1 is SGHDN and CDR2 FVKESK. CDR3 sequence reads: CASSQTGFSYNSPLHF. In DNA, the CDR3 is TGTGCCAGCAGCCAGACAGGGTTCTCCTATAATTCACCCCTCCACTTT. The entire variable domain, with the rest obtained from reference TRBV14 and TRBJ1-6, is as follows: EAGVTQFPSHSVIEKGQTVTLRCDPISGHDNLYWYRRVMGKEIKFLLHFVKESKQDESGMPNNRFLAERTGGTYSTLKVQPAELEDSGVYFCASSQTGFSYNSPLHFGNGTRLTVT.

This clone was seen many times. This CDR3 is also generated by other DNA sequences in the sample. The rearrangement uses TRBV19 and TRBJ1-1; possibly TRBD1 for D (6 bases). V was shortened by 4 bases and J by 0 bases, with 9 bases between the two germline ends. CDR1 is LNHDA and CDR2 is SQIVND in the germline V gene (reference sequence). This CDR3 is 14 amino acids long. In DNA form, the CDR3 reads TGTGCCAGTAGTAGGGGACAAGTGAACACTGAAGCTTTCTTT. It translates to CASSRGQVNTEAFF.